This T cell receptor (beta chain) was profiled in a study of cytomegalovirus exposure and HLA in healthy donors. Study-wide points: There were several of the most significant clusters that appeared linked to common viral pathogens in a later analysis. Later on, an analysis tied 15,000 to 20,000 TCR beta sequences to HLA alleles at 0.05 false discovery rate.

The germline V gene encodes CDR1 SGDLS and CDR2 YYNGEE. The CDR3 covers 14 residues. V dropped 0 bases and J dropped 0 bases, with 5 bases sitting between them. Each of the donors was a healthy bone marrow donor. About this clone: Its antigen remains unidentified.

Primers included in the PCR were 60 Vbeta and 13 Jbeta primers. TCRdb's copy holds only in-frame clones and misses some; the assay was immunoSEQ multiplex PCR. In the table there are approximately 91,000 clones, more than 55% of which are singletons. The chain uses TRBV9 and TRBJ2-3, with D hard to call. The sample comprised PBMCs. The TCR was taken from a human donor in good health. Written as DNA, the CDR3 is TGTGCCAGCAGCGTAGACAGTAGCACAGATACGCAGTATTTT. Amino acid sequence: CASSVDSSTDTQYF.